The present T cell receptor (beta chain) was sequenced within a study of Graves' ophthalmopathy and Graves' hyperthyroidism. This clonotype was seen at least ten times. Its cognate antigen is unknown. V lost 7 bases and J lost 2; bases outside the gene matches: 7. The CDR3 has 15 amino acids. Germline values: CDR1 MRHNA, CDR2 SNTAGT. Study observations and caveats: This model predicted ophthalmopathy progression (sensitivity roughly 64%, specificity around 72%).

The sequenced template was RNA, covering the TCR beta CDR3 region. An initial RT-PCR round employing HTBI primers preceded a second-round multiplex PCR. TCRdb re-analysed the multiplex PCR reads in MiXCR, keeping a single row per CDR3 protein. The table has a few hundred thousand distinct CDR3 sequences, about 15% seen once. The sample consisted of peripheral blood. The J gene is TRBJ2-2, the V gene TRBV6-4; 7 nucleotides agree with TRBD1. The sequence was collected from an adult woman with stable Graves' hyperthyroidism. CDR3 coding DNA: TGTGCCAGCACCCGGGACAGCCTCAACACCGGGGAGCTGTTTTTT. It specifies CASTRDSLNTGELFF.